The 31 T cell receptor beta chains given below trace back to one sample, sequenced in a study of EBV T-cell therapy then PD-1 blockade in nasopharyngeal carcinoma. No antigen is known for these receptors. Treatment meaning: AdE1-LMPpoly-expanded autologous EBV-specific T-cell therapy followed by anti-PD-1 nivolumab. The data were produced by immunoSEQ multiplex PCR, yet TCRdb's version contains in-frame clones alone and is incomplete. The top ten hold roughly a quarter of the sample, which has 22,000 or so clones, 82% seen once. The sequenced sample was CD8+ T cells from blood, obtained at day -245 from a patient whose treatment included autologous EBV-specific T cells and nivolumab. These receptors all come from a man between 35 and 55 years old with nasopharyngeal carcinoma.

The chain uses TRBV4-2 and TRBJ2-5; no definite D call. Germline loops: CDR1 LGHNA, CDR2 YNFKEQ. The CDR3 loop spans 13 amino acids. V was shortened by 0 bases and J by 5 bases, with 7 bases between the two germline ends. The CDR3 DNA is TGTGCCAGCAGCCAAGATCTCGCGGAGACCCAGTACTTC. Translation: CASSQDLAETQYF.

This clone was recorded a few times. The V gene is TRBV7-9, the J gene TRBJ1-5, with unresolved D. V was pared by 2 bases and J by 5 bases, with 10 bases between. The CDR3 spans 14 residues. In germline, CDR1 is SEHNR, CDR2 FQNEAQ (reference sequence). Written as DNA, the CDR3 is TGTGCCAGCAGCTTACCAGGAACCGATCAGCCCCAGCATTTT. It translates to CASSLPGTDQPQHF.

The chain has TRBV6-5 and TRBJ1-5; D remains ambiguous. The V gene's germline CDR1 is MNHEY and CDR2 SVGAGI. The CDR3 is made up of 15 amino acids. Trimming cost V 0 bases and J 5 bases, with 11 bases left between them. CDR3 in DNA: TGTGCCAGCAGTTACTCGATATCCCGAGATCAGCCCCAGCATTTT. Its protein is CASSYSISRDQPQHF.

CDR3 bases: TGTGCCAGCAGGCGACTTACAGATACGCAGTATTTT. It translates to CASRRLTDTQYF. The chain is built from TRBV12-3 or TRBV12-4 and TRBJ2-3; D remains unclear. This CDR3 has 12 amino acids. V shed 6 bases and J shed 3 bases, with 7 bases lying between them.

This rearrangement joins TRBV4-3 to TRBJ1-2, with D hard to call. CDR3 size: 13 residues. V lost 2 bases to trimming and J lost 9 bases, with 13 bases between them. Germline CDR1 reads LGHNA; CDR2 reads YSLEER. The chain's CDR3 is CASSQYTSRRYTF. For the CDR3, the DNA is TGCGCCAGCAGCCAATACACATCCCGTCGCTACACCTTC.

The genes are TRBV4-3 and TRBJ1-1; no clear D gene. The V end was cut by 0 bases, the J end by 0 bases, with 20 bases between. The CDR3 is 19 amino acids. Germline V gene data show CDR1 as LGHNA and CDR2 as YSLEER. The CDR3 DNA reads as TGCGCCAGCAGCCAAGATTCCGGGCCCGATCCCCTTCTGAACACTGAAGCTTTCTTT. Translation: CASSQDSGPDPLLNTEAFF.

By share of the sample, this clone is medium-sized. The chain recombines TRBV14 with TRBJ2-7, with TRBD1 identical over 7 bases. This CDR3 has 14 amino acids. Germline V gene data show CDR1 as SGHDN and CDR2 as FVKESK. Unmatched junction bases numbered 9, after V lost 4 bases and J lost 6 bases. CDR3 bases: TGTGCCAGCAGCCCCCTCGCAGGGGGACGCGAGCAGTACTTC. It codes for CASSPLAGGREQYF.

The chain uses TRBV23-1 and TRBJ2-1; 11 bases line up with TRBD1. TRBV23-1 is noted as an ORF with a role that remains uncertain. V shed 6 bases, J shed 6 bases, and the junction held 7 bases outside the gene matches. This CDR3 region has 15 residues. Written as DNA, the CDR3 is TGCGCCAGCAGCCCTCCCGGGACAGGGGGCAATGAGCAGTTCTTC. Its protein is CASSPPGTGGNEQFF.

The chain links TRBV27 to TRBJ2-1, with D perhaps being TRBD1 or TRBD2 (5 bases each). CDR1 MNHEY and CDR2 SMNVEV come from the germline V gene (reference sequence). V shed 0 bases and J shed 6 bases, with 12 bases lying between them. The CDR3 length is 15 residues. CDR3 in amino acids: CASSLSRDGRNEQFF. The CDR3 bases are TGTGCCAGCAGTTTATCAAGGGACGGACGCAATGAGCAGTTCTTC.

This clone appeared once. This same CDR3 is encoded by further DNA sequences in the sample. The rearrangement uses TRBV5-6 and TRBJ2-2; 8 positions agree with TRBD2. The CDR3 is 18 residues long. Germline CDR1 reads SGHDT; CDR2 reads YYEEEE. Trimming at V came to 1 base and at J to 1 base, leaving 9 bases not matched to a gene. DNA of the CDR3: TGTGCCAGCAGCTTGATACAACTCGCGGGGGGGAACACCGGGGAGCTGTTTTTT. Its translation: CASSLIQLAGGNTGELFF. The entire variable domain, with the rest obtained from reference TRBV5-6 and TRBJ2-2, is as follows: DAGVTQSPTHLIKTRGQQVTLRCSPKSGHDTVSWYQQALGQGPQFIFQYYEEEERQRGNFPDRFSGHQFPNYSSELNVNALLLGDSALYLCASSLIQLAGGNTGELFFGEGSRLTVL.

The chain joins TRBV6-1 to TRBJ2-3, with D possibly called TRBD1 or TRBD2 (5 bases each). Trimming left V 2 bases short and J 2 bases short, with 11 bases between. Germline CDR1 MNHNS, CDR2 SASEGT. This CDR3 comprises 15 residues. The CDR3 is CASSEKGDHTDTQYF. The DNA for the CDR3 is TGTGCCAGCAGTGAAAAAGGGGACCACACAGATACGCAGTATTTT.

This chain connects TRBV14 to TRBJ1-2, with D tentatively TRBD1 (5 bases). The CDR3 runs to 16 residues. V was clipped by 1 base and J by 2 bases, with 14 bases between them. Per the germline V gene, CDR1 is SGHDN and CDR2 is FVKESK. CDR3 region: CASSQVNRGVNYGYTF. In DNA form, the CDR3 reads TGTGCCAGCAGCCAAGTAAACCGGGGGGTAAACTATGGCTACACCTTC.

This chain joins TRBV28 and TRBJ1-1; no clear D. This CDR3 contains 15 residues. V shed 2 bases and J shed 0 bases, with 10 bases lying between them. CDR1 and CDR2 (germline): MDHEN, SYDVKM. The CDR3 region is CASSLLTALNTEAFF. For the CDR3, the DNA is TGTGCCAGCAGTTTACTCACAGCGTTGAACACTGAAGCTTTCTTT.

The chain employs TRBV6-5 and TRBJ2-2; 9 bases map to TRBD1. This CDR3 is 15 amino acids long. Losses at the gene ends were 2 bases for V and 5 bases for J; bases not matched to a gene: 3. From germline, CDR1 is MNHEY and CDR2 SVGAGI. CDR3 nucleotide sequence: TGTGCCAGCAGTTACGGGGACAGGGAGACCGGGGAGCTGTTTTTT. Its translation: CASSYGDRETGELFF.

The chain couples TRBV28 to TRBJ2-1; 10 bases align to TRBD1. The germline gives CDR1 MDHEN, CDR2 SYDVKM. Germline trimming cut 3 bases from V and 7 bases from J; bases unmatched to any gene: 6. The length of the CDR3 is 15 residues. Written as DNA, the CDR3 is TGTGCCAGCAGTTTTGTGGGACAGGGGAAAAATGAGCAGTTCTTC. The encoded protein is CASSFVGQGKNEQFF.

This chain uses TRBV7-8 with TRBJ1-1; D is undetermined. The length of the CDR3 is 15 residues. V lost 5 bases to trimming and J lost 9 bases, with 22 bases between them. The germline CDR1 and CDR2 sequences are SGHVS and FQNEAQ. The CDR3 nucleotides are TGTGCCAGCAGCCCAACCATACTCGCAAAGCTTAAAGCTTTCTTT. Encoded protein: CASSPTILAKLKAFF.

This clone was counted a single time. V gene TRBV7-2 combines with J gene TRBJ2-7; D may be TRBD1 (5 bases). The CDR3 runs to 14 residues. Germline CDR1 and CDR2: SGHTA and FQGNSA. V lost 5 bases and J 2 bases, leaving 13 bases between the germline ends. The CDR3 spells CASSRDSSPYEQYF. In nucleotides, the CDR3 is TGTGCCAGCAGCAGAGACAGCTCACCCTACGAGCAGTACTTC.

Comments on this clone: This same CDR3 is encoded by further DNA sequences in the sample. CDR3 in amino acids: CASSLRGQGHGYTF. CDR3 coding DNA: TGCGCCAGCAGCCTCCGTGGACAGGGCCATGGCTACACCTTC. The chain couples TRBV5-1 to TRBJ1-2; 8 bases map to TRBD1. CDR3 length: 14 amino acids. Germline loops: CDR1 SGHRS, CDR2 YFSETQ. V trimming: 4 bases; J trimming: 6 bases; junction bases outside the gene matches: 8.

V usage is TRBV13 and J usage is TRBJ1-2; D is unclear. Germline assignment: CDR1 PRHDT and CDR2 FYEKMQ (reference sequence). This CDR3 is built from 13 residues. Trimming removed 5 bases from V and 0 bases from J, with 7 bases in between. CDR3 sequence (DNA): TGTGCCAGCAGCCCCGACACTAACTATGGCTACACCTTC. Protein: CASSPDTNYGYTF.

V and J are TRBV7-9 and TRBJ1-2, with D maybe TRBD1 (5 bases). This CDR3 contains 13 residues. Germline V CDR1 and CDR2: SEHNR, FQNEAQ (reference sequence). The ends were cut back, 5 bases at V and 5 bases at J, with 12 bases in the middle. The CDR3 coding sequence is TGTGCCAGCAGCCCCCGGGAGGGGTATGGCTACACCTTC. Encoded protein: CASSPREGYGYTF.

This chain links TRBV7-9 with TRBJ2-6; the D gene is possibly TRBD1 (5 bases). CDR1 SEHNR and CDR2 FQNEAQ come from the germline V gene (reference sequence). There are 18 residues in the CDR3. Trimming stripped 5 bases from V and 5 bases from J, with 22 bases between. CDR3 protein: CASSKIIYHDSRANVLTF. In DNA form, the CDR3 reads TGTGCCAGCAGCAAGATAATATACCATGACAGTCGGGCCAACGTCCTGACTTTC. Full variable domain (missing parts from reference TRBV7-9 and TRBJ2-6): DTGVSQNPRHKITKRGQNVTFRCDPISEHNRLYWYRQTLGQGPEFLTYFQNEAQLEKSRLLSDRFSAERPKGSFSTLEIQRTEQGDSAMYLCASSKIIYHDSRANVLTFGAGSRLTVL.

J is TRBJ1-6 and V is TRBV6-4, with 7 bases lining up with TRBD1. Germline loops: CDR1 MRHNA, CDR2 SNTAGT. The V and J ends lost 10 bases and 6 bases, in that order; junction bases with no gene match: 6. The CDR3 covers 13 residues. The CDR3 loop reads CATSTGSNSPLHF. Here the CDR3 DNA reads TGTGCCACGTCGACAGGGAGTAATTCACCCCTCCACTTT.

The rearrangement uses TRBV5-1 and TRBJ1-2; 12 nucleotides match TRBD1. Trimming at V came to 4 bases and at J to 3 bases, leaving 1 base not matched to a gene. The germline gives CDR1 SGHRS, CDR2 YFSETQ. The length of the CDR3 is 14 residues. CDR3 coding DNA: TGCGCCAGCAGCGGGACAGGGGGCTACTATGGCTACACCTTC. This sequence encodes CASSGTGGYYGYTF.

The chain has TRBV13 and TRBJ2-7; 8 positions match TRBD1. This CDR3 spans 17 amino acids. Germline CDR1 is PRHDT and CDR2 is FYEKMQ (reference sequence). Trimming cost V 2 bases and J 0 bases; bases outside gene matches: 9. CDR3 nucleotides: TGTGCCAGCAGCTTACGGGGGATGGGACAGGACTCCTACGAGCAGTACTTC. Protein sequence: CASSLRGMGQDSYEQYF.

This clone was recorded a few times. The gene calls are TRBV5-6 and TRBJ2-7, with 11 bases fitting TRBD1. Trimming at V came to 3 bases and at J to 6 bases, leaving 2 bases not matched to a gene. Germline lookup yields CDR1 SGHDT and CDR2 YYEEEE. The CDR3 length is 13 residues. CDR3 amino acids: CASSWGTGGEQYF. CDR3 in DNA: TGTGCCAGCAGCTGGGGGACAGGGGGCGAGCAGTACTTC. Full variable domain (missing parts from reference TRBV5-6 and TRBJ2-7): DAGVTQSPTHLIKTRGQQVTLRCSPKSGHDTVSWYQQALGQGPQFIFQYYEEEERQRGNFPDRFSGHQFPNYSSELNVNALLLGDSALYLCASSWGTGGEQYFGPGTRLTVT.

This clone was detected only once. This rearrangement joins TRBV2 to TRBJ1-2, with D possibly being TRBD1 (6 bases). Germline CDR1 is SNHLY and CDR2 is FYNNEI. The CDR3 is 15 amino acids. Trimming removed 7 bases from V and 4 bases from J, with 19 bases in between. The CDR3 is CASTNRGGRVYGYTF. In DNA, the CDR3 is TGTGCCAGCACCAACCGCGGGGGGCGCGTCTATGGCTACACCTTC.

The chain joins TRBV7-9 to TRBJ1-5; 9 bases line up with TRBD1. J was trimmed by 0 bases and V by 5 bases; bases with no gene match: 14. Germline V gene data show CDR1 as SEHNR and CDR2 as FQNEAQ (reference sequence). The CDR3 spans 19 residues. The CDR3 nucleotides read TGTGCCAGCAGCCAATCCTGGGACAGGGAGGCCTATAGCAATCAGCCCCAGCATTTT. Residues: CASSQSWDREAYSNQPQHF.

This chain links TRBV5-1 with TRBJ2-6; 7 bases align to TRBD1. The germline V gene has CDR1 SGHRS and CDR2 YFSETQ. The CDR3 runs 18 residues. The V gene end was trimmed by 3 bases and the J gene end by 0 bases; junction bases not matched to a gene: 9. CDR3 bases: TGCGCCAGCAGCTCATTAAGGAGACAGGGCTCTGGGGCCAACGTCCTGACTTTC. This translates into CASSSLRRQGSGANVLTF. The entire variable domain, with the rest obtained from reference TRBV5-1 and TRBJ2-6, is as follows: KAGVTQTPRYLIKTRGQQVTLSCSPISGHRSVSWYQQTPGQGLQFLFEYFSETQRNKGNFPGRFSGRQFSNSRSEMNVSTLELGDSALYLCASSSLRRQGSGANVLTFGAGSRLTVL.

V is TRBV9 and J is TRBJ2-3; 9 bases align to TRBD1. Trimming cost V 9 bases and J 1 base; bases outside gene matches: 9. This CDR3 comprises 15 residues. Germline lookup yields CDR1 SGDLS and CDR2 YYNGEE. The CDR3, as DNA: TGTGCCACAAATTACAGGGGGCGCGGCACAGATACGCAGTATTTT. Translated, it gives CATNYRGRGTDTQYF.

The chain recombines TRBV3-1 (or the pseudogene TRBV3-2) with TRBJ1-2; unclear D gene. CDR3 size: 14 residues. Trimming took off 0 bases at V and 4 bases at J, with 9 bases between the two ends. Per germline, CDR1 LGHDT and CDR2 YNNKEL (reference sequence). CDR3 sequence: CASSQDWRRYGYTF. DNA for the CDR3: TGTGCCAGCAGCCAAGATTGGCGGCGCTATGGCTACACCTTC.

This clone was seen a few times. The chain employs TRBV9 and TRBJ2-7; perhaps TRBD2 as D (6 bases). Germline CDR1 is SGDLS and CDR2 is YYNGEE. Trimming took 0 bases from V and 3 from J, leaving 10 bases between them. This CDR3 comprises 14 residues. The CDR3 protein is CASSVGGVGYEQYF. The CDR3 coding sequence is TGTGCCAGCAGCGTAGGGGGGGTCGGCTACGAGCAGTACTTC.